This entry lists 18 T cell receptor beta chains sequenced from one sample in a study of naive and memory T cell subsets. Overall study results and limits: Possibly reflecting memory cells re-expressing CD45RA, a few larger clonotypes occurred in naive repertoires, especially CD8.

These receptors have no identified antigens. The beta constant-region primer was an equimolar mix of two oligonucleotides covering TRBC1 and TRBC2. Four rounds of PCR amplified the ligated cDNA using nested alpha and beta constant-region primers plus SP2. TCRdb ran MiXCR on the UMI-ligation and nested PCR reads and lists one entry per CDR3 protein. This repertoire shows over 90,000 distinct CDR3 sequences, 10% to 12% found once; its top ten account for over 0.11%. Sequenced sample: naive CD4+ T cells from blood. These receptors were obtained from a human donor in good health.

The CDR3 is CASSEDRLKNSYEQYF. DNA of the CDR3: TGTGCCAGCAGCGAAGACAGGTTAAAAAACTCCTACGAGCAGTACTTC. The chain carries TRBV7-9 and TRBJ2-7; perhaps TRBD1 as D (6 bases). This CDR3 comprises 16 residues. The germline V gene encodes CDR1 SEHNR and CDR2 FQNEAQ (reference sequence). V lost 5 bases and J 0 bases, leaving 17 bases between the germline ends.

The chain couples TRBV19 to TRBJ1-1; 8 bases are shared with TRBD1. Trimming took 5 bases from V and 2 from J; bases not matched to a gene: 10. This CDR3 region has 16 residues. Germline V gives CDR1 LNHDA, CDR2 SQIVND (reference sequence). The CDR3, as DNA: TGTGCCAGTAGTCCTCGGGACAGGTGGCCCAACACTGAAGCTTTCTTT. It yields the protein CASSPRDRWPNTEAFF.

J is TRBJ2-6 and V is TRBV10-2; D gene unclear. Between the trimmed V and J ends, which lost 3 bases and 0 bases, there was a span of 9 bases. The CDR3 consists of 16 residues. The germline gives CDR1 WSHSY, CDR2 SAAADI. CDR3 in amino acids: CASSDLRSSGANVLTF. CDR3 DNA: TGCGCCAGCAGTGACTTGAGGTCCTCTGGGGCCAACGTCCTGACTTTC.

This sequence joins TRBV7-3 and TRBJ1-6; D uncertain. The length of the CDR3 is 13 residues. Germline CDR1 and CDR2: SGHTA and FQGTGA. Deletions cut 0 bases from V and 9 bases from J, with 6 bases between. This CDR3 reads CASSLTKSSPLHF. CDR3 sequence (DNA): TGTGCCAGCAGCTTAACGAAAAGTTCACCCCTCCACTTT.

In its sample, this clonotype was seen a few times. The V call is TRBV2, the J call TRBJ2-4; D not certain. The germline V and J ends were trimmed by 2 bases and 2 bases, with 13 bases remaining between them. The CDR3 sequence is 16 residues long. Germline V gives CDR1 SNHLY, CDR2 FYNNEI. CDR3 in DNA: TGTGCCAGCAGTGAATGGCAGCTCGTTTCCAAAAACATTCAGTACTTC. As protein: CASSEWQLVSKNIQYF. The entire variable domain, with the rest obtained from reference TRBV2 and TRBJ2-4, is as follows: EPEVTQTPSHQVTQMGQEVILRCVPISNHLYFYWYRQILGQKVEFLVSFYNNEISEKSEIFDDQFSVERPDGSNFTLKIRSTKLEDSAMYFCASSEWQLVSKNIQYFGAGTRLSVL.

The chain links TRBV20-1 to TRBJ2-5; 7 bases agree with TRBD1. The V segment lost 0 bases and the J segment 4 bases; nucleotides outside the gene matches: 8. The CDR3 is 15 residues long. Germline loops: CDR1 DFQATT, CDR2 SNEGSKA (reference sequence). The CDR3 DNA reads as TGCAGTGCTAGAGAAAACAGGGGTATAGGAGAGACCCAGTACTTC. This translates into CSARENRGIGETQYF.

The chain couples TRBV18 to TRBJ1-4, with D possibly TRBD1 on 5 matching bases. The germline gives CDR1 KGHSH, CDR2 LQKENI. The CDR3 has 17 residues. V gave up 6 bases and J gave up 4 bases, with 21 bases separating them. This CDR3 reads CASSRSKGSGFNEKLFF. The CDR3, as DNA: TGTGCCAGCTCGCGGTCGAAGGGGTCTGGGTTTAATGAAAAACTGTTTTTT.

This chain connects TRBV28 to TRBJ2-5; D is ambiguous. V was trimmed by 4 bases and J by 5 bases, leaving 8 bases between them. The CDR3 contains 12 residues. Germline values: CDR1 MDHEN, CDR2 SYDVKM. In nucleotides, the CDR3 is TGTGCCAGCAGTTCACTCGTCGAGACCCAGTACTTC. Encoded protein: CASSSLVETQYF.

A few counts support this clonotype. The CDR3 region is CASRPAGSGNTEAFF. DNA of the CDR3: TGTGCCAGCAGACCCGCTGGTTCTGGGAACACTGAAGCTTTCTTT. V is TRBV6-2 or TRBV6-3 and J is TRBJ1-1; D not certain. Germline CDR1 is MNHEY and CDR2 is SVGEGT. Deletions cut 6 bases from V and 1 base from J, with 15 bases between. The CDR3 is 15 residues long.

This clonotype was counted between two and nine times. This chain connects TRBV5-1 to TRBJ1-1; D is unresolved. Between the trimmed V and J ends, which lost 4 bases and 4 bases, there was a span of 11 bases. The CDR3 is 13 residues long. Germline assignment: CDR1 SGHRS and CDR2 YFSETQ. The CDR3 protein is CASSPGQTTEAFF. The DNA of the CDR3 is TGCGCCAGCAGCCCCGGGCAGACCACTGAAGCTTTCTTT.

This clonotype was found a few times. J is TRBJ2-6 and V is TRBV7-9; no clear D. CDR1 SEHNR and CDR2 FQNEAQ come from the germline V gene (reference sequence). This CDR3 comprises 14 residues. V shed 6 bases and J shed 2 bases, with 8 bases lying between them. The CDR3 sequence is CASSNAAGANVLTF. CDR3 nucleotide sequence: TGTGCCAGCAGTAACGCTGCTGGGGCCAACGTCCTGACTTTC.

The chain employs TRBV5-1 and TRBJ1-1, with TRBD1 matching 7 bases. Germline assignment: CDR1 SGHRS and CDR2 YFSETQ. J gave up 9 bases and V 2 bases, and 10 bases lay outside the gene matches. The CDR3 is 14 amino acids. CDR3 DNA sequence: TGCGCCAGCAGCTTACATACCGGGACAGAACAAGCTTTCTTT. The encoded protein is CASSLHTGTEQAFF.

Remarks on this clonotype: This may arise from a read error, as a much more abundant clone is one base away. This sequence joins TRBV12-3 or TRBV12-4 and TRBJ1-5, with D unclear. The CDR3 is made up of 13 amino acids. The CDR3, as DNA: TGTGCCAGAAGTTGGAATAGCAATCAGCCCCAGCATTTT. Translating gives CARSWNSNQPQHF.

There are a few counts of this clonotype. The rearrangement uses TRBV19 and TRBJ1-5; weak D call: TRBD1 (6 bases). The CDR3 is 16 residues long. Trimming left V 2 bases short and J 1 base short, with 12 bases between. Germline lookup yields CDR1 LNHDA and CDR2 SQIVND (reference sequence). CDR3 DNA: TGTGCCAGTAGTATATTAAGGGGGGTGAGCAATCAGCCCCAGCATTTT. It is translated as CASSILRGVSNQPQHF.

This clonotype was seen only a few times. The chain links TRBV20-1 to TRBJ1-6, with D unclear. CDR1 is DFQATT and CDR2 is SNEGSKA in the germline V gene (reference sequence). This CDR3 is built from 13 residues. V lost 5 bases and J 5 bases, leaving 10 bases between the germline ends. The CDR3, as DNA: TGCAGTGCTGCAGGTTCCGATAATTCACCCCTCCACTTT. Protein: CSAAGSDNSPLHF.

This clonotype came up many times. The chain is built from TRBV7-2 and TRBJ2-1; 9 bases are a match to TRBD1. V lost 3 bases, J lost 2 bases, and 2 bases stayed unmatched. CDR3 length: 15 amino acids. Germline V CDR1 and CDR2: SGHTA, FQGNSA. The CDR3 DNA sequence: TGTGCCAGCAGCTTGACAGGGGGGACCTACAATGAGCAGTTCTTC. Its protein is CASSLTGGTYNEQFF.

This clonotype was counted only a few times. The chain couples TRBV27 to TRBJ1-5; 9 positions match TRBD1. This CDR3 contains 16 residues. V lost 5 bases to trimming and J lost 1 base; unmatched junction nucleotides: 6. Germline CDR1 MNHEY, CDR2 SMNVEV (reference sequence). CDR3 bases: TGTGCCAGCAGTGGCACAGGGGGCCGGAGCAATCAGCCCCAGCATTTT. Its translation: CASSGTGGRSNQPQHF.

This clonotype has a count of ten or more. The chain couples TRBV29-1 to TRBJ1-1; tentatively, D is TRBD1 (5 bases). Per the germline V gene, CDR1 is SQVTM and CDR2 is ANQGSEA. Trimming took off 3 bases at V and 0 bases at J, with 14 bases between the two ends. The CDR3 contains 15 residues. CDR3 in DNA: TGCAGCGTTGAGGGGGTGGGAGGGATGAACACTGAAGCTTTCTTT. Protein sequence: CSVEGVGGMNTEAFF.